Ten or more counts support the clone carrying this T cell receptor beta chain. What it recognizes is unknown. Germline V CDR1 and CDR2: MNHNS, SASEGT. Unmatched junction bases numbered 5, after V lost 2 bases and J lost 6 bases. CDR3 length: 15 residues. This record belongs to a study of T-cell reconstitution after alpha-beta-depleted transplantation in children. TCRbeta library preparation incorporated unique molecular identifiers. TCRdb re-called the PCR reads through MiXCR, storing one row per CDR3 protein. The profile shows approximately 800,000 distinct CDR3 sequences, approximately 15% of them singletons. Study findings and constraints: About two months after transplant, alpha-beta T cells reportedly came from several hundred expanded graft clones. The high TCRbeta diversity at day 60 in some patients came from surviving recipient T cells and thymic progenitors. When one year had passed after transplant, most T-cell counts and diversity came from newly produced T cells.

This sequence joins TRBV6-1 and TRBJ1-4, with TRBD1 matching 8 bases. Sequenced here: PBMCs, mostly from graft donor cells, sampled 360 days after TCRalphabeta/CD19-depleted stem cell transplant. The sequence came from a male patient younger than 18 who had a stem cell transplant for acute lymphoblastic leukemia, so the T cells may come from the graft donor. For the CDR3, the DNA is TGTGCCAGCAGTGAAAACAGGGGGTGGGATGAAAAACTGTTTTTT. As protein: CASSENRGWDEKLFF.